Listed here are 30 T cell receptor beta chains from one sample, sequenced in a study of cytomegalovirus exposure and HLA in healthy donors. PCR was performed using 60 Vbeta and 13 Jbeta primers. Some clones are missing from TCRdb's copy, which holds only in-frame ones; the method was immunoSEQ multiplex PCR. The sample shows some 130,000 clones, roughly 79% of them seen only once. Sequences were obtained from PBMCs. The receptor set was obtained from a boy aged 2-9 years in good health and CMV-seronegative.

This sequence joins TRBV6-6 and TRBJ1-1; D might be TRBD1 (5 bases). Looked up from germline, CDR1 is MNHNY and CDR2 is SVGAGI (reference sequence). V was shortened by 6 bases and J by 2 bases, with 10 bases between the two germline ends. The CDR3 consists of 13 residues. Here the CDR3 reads CASRDTFNTEAFF. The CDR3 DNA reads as TGTGCCAGCAGGGACACCTTCAACACTGAAGCTTTCTTT.

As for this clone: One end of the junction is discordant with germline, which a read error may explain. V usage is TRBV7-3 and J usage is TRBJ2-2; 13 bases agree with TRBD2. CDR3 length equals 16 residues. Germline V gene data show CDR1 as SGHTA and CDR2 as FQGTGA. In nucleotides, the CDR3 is TGTGCCAGCAGCCTAACTAGCGGGAGGGTCGGCGGGGAGCTGTTTTTT. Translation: CASSLTSGRVGGELFF.

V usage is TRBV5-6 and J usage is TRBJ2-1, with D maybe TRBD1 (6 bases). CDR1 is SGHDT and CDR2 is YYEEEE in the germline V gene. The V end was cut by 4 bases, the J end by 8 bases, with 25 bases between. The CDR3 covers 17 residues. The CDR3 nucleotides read TGTGCCAGCAGCCTCAAACCACTCCTCCAGGGGATCCATGAGCAGTTCTTC. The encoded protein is CASSLKPLLQGIHEQFF.

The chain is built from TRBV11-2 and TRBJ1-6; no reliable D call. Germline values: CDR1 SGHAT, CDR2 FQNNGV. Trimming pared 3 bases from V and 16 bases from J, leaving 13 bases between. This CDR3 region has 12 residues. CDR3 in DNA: TGTGCCAGCAGCTTCGCGGCGGGCATTCTCCACTTT. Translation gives CASSFAAGILHF.

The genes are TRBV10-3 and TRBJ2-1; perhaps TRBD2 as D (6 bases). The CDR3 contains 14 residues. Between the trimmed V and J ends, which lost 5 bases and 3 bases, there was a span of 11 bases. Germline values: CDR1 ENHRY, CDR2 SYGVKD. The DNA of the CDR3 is TGTGCCATCAGTTATAGCGGACACTACAATGAGCAGTTCTTC. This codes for CAISYSGHYNEQFF.

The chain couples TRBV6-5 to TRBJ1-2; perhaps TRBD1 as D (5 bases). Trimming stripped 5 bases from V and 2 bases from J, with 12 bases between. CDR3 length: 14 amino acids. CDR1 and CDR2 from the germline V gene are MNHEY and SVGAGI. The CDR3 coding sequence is TGTGCCAGCAGTCTGACAGTTGGAAACTATGGCTACACCTTC. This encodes CASSLTVGNYGYTF.

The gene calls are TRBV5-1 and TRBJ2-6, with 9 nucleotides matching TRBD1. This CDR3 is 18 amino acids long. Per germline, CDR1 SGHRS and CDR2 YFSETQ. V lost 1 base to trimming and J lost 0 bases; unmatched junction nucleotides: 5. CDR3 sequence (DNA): TGCGCCAGCAGCTTGCCTCGGGACAGGGCCTCTGGGGCCAACGTCCTGACTTTC. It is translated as CASSLPRDRASGANVLTF. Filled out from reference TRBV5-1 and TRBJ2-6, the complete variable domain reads KAGVTQTPRYLIKTRGQQVTLSCSPISGHRSVSWYQQTPGQGLQFLFEYFSETQRNKGNFPGRFSGRQFSNSRSEMNVSTLELGDSALYLCASSLPRDRASGANVLTFGAGSRLTVL.

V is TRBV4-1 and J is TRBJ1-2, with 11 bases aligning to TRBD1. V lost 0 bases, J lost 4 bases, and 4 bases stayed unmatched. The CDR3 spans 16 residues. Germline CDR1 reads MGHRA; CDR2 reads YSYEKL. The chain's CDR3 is CASSQDLGQGAYGYTF. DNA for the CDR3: TGCGCCAGCAGCCAAGATCTAGGACAGGGGGCCTATGGCTACACCTTC.

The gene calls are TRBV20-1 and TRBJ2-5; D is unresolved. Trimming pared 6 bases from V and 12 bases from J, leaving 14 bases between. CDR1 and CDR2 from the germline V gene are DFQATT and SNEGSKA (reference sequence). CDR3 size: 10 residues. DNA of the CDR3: TGCAGTGCCCCCTTGAGCGTGGAGTACTTC. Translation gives CSAPLSVEYF.

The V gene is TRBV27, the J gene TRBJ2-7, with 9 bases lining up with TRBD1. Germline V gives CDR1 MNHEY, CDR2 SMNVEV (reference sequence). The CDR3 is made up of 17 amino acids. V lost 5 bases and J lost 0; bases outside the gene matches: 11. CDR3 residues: CASSLQGQGVASYEQYF. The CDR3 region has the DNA TGTGCCAGCAGTCTCCAGGGACAGGGAGTAGCCTCCTACGAGCAGTACTTC.

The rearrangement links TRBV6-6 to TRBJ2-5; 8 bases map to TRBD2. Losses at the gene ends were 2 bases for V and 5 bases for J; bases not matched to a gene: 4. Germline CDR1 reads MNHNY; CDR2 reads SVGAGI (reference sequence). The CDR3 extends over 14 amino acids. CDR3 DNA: TGTGCCAGCAGTTACGAGGGCGGGAGGGAGACCCAGTACTTC. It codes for CASSYEGGRETQYF.

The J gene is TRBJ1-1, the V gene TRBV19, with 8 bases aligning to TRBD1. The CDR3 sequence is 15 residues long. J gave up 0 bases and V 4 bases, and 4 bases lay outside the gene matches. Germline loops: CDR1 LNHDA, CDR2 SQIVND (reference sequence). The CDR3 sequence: CASSTRTGMNTEAFF. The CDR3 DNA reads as TGTGCCAGTAGTACGCGGACAGGGATGAACACTGAAGCTTTCTTT.

CDR3 in amino acids: CASSPFNRGVDNGYTF. CDR3 bases: TGTGCCAGCAGTCCTTTCAACAGGGGAGTAGACAATGGCTACACCTTC. This chain connects TRBV27 to TRBJ1-2; 7 positions agree with TRBD1. V dropped 5 bases and J dropped 6; count of bases not matched to a gene: 15. The CDR3 has 16 amino acids. Looked up from germline, CDR1 is MNHEY and CDR2 is SMNVEV (reference sequence).

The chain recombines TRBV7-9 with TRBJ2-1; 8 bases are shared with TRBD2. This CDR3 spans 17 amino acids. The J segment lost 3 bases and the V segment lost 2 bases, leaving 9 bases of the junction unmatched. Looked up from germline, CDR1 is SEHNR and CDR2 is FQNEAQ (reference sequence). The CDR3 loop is CASSLNAGGPNYNEQFF. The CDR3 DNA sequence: TGTGCCAGCAGCTTAAACGCGGGAGGCCCCAACTACAATGAGCAGTTCTTC. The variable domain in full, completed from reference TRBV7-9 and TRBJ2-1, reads DTGVSQNPRHKITKRGQNVTFRCDPISEHNRLYWYRQTLGQGPEFLTYFQNEAQLEKSRLLSDRFSAERPKGSFSTLEIQRTEQGDSAMYLCASSLNAGGPNYNEQFFGPGTRLTVL.

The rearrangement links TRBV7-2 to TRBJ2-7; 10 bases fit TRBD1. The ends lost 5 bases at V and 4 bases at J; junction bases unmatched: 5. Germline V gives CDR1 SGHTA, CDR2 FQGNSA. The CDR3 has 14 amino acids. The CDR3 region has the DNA TGTGCCAGCAGCCCCCCGGGACAGGGGTACGAGCAGTACTTC. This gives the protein CASSPPGQGYEQYF. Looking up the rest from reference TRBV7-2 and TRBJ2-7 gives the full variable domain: GAGVSQSPSNKVTEKGKDVELRCDPISGHTALYWYRQSLGQGLEFLIYFQGNSAPDKSGLPSDRFSAERTGGSVSTLTIQRTQQEDSAVYLCASSPPGQGYEQYFGPGTRLTVT.

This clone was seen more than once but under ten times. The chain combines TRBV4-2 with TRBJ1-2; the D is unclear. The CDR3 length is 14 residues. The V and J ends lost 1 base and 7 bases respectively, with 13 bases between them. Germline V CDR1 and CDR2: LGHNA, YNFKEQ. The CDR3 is CASSQGSGEGGYTF. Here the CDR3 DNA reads TGTGCCAGCAGCCAAGGGTCCGGGGAGGGTGGCTACACCTTC.

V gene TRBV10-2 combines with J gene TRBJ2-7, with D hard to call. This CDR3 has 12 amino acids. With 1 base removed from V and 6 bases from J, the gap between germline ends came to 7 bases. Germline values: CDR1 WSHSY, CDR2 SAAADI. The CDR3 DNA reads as TGCGCCAGCAGTGAGTACCTATCCGAGCAGTACTTC. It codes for CASSEYLSEQYF.

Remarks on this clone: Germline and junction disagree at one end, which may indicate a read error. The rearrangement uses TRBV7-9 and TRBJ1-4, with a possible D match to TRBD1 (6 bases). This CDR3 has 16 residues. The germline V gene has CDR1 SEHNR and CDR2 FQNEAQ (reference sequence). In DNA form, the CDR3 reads TGTTCCAGCAGCTTTTACAGGGACTATTATAATGAAAAACTGTTTTTT. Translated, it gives CSSSFYRDYYNEKLFF.

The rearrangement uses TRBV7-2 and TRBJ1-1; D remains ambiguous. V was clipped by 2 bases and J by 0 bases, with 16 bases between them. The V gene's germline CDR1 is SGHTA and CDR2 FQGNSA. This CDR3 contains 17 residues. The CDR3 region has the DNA TGTGCCAGCAGCTTATCGGTTTCGAATCAACTGAACACTGAAGCTTTCTTT. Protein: CASSLSVSNQLNTEAFF.

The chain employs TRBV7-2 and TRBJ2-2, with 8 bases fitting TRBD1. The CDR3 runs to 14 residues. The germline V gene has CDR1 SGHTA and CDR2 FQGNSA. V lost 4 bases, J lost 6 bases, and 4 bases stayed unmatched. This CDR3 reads CASSSLQGAGELFF. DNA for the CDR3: TGTGCCAGCAGCTCATTACAGGGGGCCGGGGAGCTGTTTTTT.

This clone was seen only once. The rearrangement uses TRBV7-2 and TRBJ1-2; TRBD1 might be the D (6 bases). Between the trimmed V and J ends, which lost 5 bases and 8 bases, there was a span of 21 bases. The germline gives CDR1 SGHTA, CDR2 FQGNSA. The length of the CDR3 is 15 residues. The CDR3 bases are TGTGCCAGCAGCCACTTCCGGGGGGCTGCACGGGGCTACACCTTC. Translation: CASSHFRGAARGYTF.

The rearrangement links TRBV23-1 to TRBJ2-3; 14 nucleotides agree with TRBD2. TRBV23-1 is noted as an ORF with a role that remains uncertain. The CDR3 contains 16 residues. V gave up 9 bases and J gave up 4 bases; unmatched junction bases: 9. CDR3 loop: CASPPGLAGAPDTQYF. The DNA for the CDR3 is TGCGCCAGTCCCCCGGGACTAGCGGGAGCTCCAGATACGCAGTATTTT.

In DNA form, the CDR3 reads TGTGCCATCAGGAGGACTAGCGGGGGATACGAGCAGTACTTC. Its translation is CAIRRTSGGYEQYF. The V and J genes are TRBV10-3 and TRBJ2-5; 13 nucleotides line up with TRBD2. The assigned J gene may be wrong: the sequence end matches TRBJ2-7 better. CDR1 and CDR2 (germline): ENHRY, SYGVKD. CDR3 size: 14 residues.

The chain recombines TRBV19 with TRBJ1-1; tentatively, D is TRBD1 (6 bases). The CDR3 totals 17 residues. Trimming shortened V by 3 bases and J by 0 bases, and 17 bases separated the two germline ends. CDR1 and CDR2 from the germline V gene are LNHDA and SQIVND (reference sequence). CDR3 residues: CASSMQGQPFLNTEAFF. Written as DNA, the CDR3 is TGTGCCAGTAGTATGCAGGGACAACCTTTCCTGAACACTGAAGCTTTCTTT.

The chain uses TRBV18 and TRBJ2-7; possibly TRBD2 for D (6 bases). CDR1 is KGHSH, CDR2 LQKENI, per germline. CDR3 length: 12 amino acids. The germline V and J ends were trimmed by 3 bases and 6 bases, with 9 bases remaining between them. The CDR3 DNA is TGTGCCAGCTCACCCCTGGAGGGCGAGCAGTACTTC. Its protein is CASSPLEGEQYF. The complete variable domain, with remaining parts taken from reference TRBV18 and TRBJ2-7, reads NAGVMQNPRHLVRRRGQEARLRCSPMKGHSHVYWYRQLPEEGLKFMVYLQKENIIDESGMPKERFSAEFPKEGPSILRIQQVVRGDSAAYFCASSPLEGEQYFGPGTRLTVT.

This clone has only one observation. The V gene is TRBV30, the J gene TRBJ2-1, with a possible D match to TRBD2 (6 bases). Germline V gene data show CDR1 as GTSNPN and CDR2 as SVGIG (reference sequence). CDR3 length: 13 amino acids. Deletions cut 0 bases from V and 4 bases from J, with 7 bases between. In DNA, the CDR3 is TGTGCCTGGAGTGTGAGCGGGTACAATGAGCAGTTCTTC. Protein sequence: CAWSVSGYNEQFF. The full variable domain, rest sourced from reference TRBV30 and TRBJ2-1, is SQTIHQWPATLVQPVGSPLSLECTVEGTSNPNLYWYRQAAGRGLQLLFYSVGIGQISSEVPQNLSASRPQDRQFILSSKKLLLSDSGFYLCAWSVSGYNEQFFGPGTRLTVL.

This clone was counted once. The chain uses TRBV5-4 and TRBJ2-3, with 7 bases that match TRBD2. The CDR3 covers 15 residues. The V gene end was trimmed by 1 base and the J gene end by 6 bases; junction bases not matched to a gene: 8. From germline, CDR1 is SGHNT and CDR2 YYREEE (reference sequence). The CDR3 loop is CASSLRTSGIDTQYF. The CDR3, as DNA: TGTGCCAGCAGCTTGAGGACTAGTGGCATCGATACGCAGTATTTT.

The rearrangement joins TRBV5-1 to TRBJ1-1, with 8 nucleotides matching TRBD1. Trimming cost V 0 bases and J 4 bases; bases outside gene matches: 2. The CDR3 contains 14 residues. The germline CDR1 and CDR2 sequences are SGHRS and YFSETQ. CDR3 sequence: CASSLGTGLTEAFF. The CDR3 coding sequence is TGCGCCAGCAGCTTGGGGACAGGGCTCACTGAAGCTTTCTTT.

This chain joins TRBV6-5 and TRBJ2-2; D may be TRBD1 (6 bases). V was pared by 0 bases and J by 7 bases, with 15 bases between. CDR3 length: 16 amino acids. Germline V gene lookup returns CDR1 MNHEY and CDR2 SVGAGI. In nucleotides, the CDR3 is TGTGCCAGCAGTTACTCGGTTAGGGGGTCATTCGGGGAGCTGTTTTTT. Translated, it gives CASSYSVRGSFGELFF.

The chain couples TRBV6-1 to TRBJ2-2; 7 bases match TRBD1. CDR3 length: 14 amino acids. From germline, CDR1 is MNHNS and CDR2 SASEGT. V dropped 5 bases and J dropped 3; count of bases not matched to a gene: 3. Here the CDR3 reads CASSTGTDTGELFF. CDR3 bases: TGTGCCAGCAGTACGGGGACAGACACCGGGGAGCTGTTTTTT.